This TCR beta chain was retrieved from a study of T cells in Graves' hyperthyroidism and ophthalmopathy. Study overall: Any treatment followed the collection of peripheral blood at initial diagnosis.

As regards this clonotype: Its target is unknown.

Study observations and caveats: Blood samples included most of the expanded thyroid clonotypes exceeding 0.001.

Hyperthyroidism of Graves' type that showed no ophthalmopathy progression within 18 months was stable. Amplified TCR beta CDR3 regions came from RNA transcripts. An initial round of RT-PCR targeting the TCR CDR3 relied on the HTBI primer set. TCRdb passed the multiplex PCR reads through MiXCR, listing each CDR3 protein once. In the table there are 450,000 to 650,000 distinct CDR3 sequences, around 20% of which are singletons. This CDR3 has 19 amino acids. Germline loops: CDR1 KGHDR, CDR2 SFDVKD. V lost 0 bases and J lost 1; bases outside the gene matches: 9. This sequence was found in a man aged 18 to 29 with Graves' hyperthyroidism. The J gene is TRBJ2-5, the V gene TRBV24-1; 11 nucleotides align to TRBD2. Sequencing was done on a sample of blood. CDR3 bases: TGTGCCACCAGTGATTTGCGGGGGACTAGCGGACGACTCCAAGAGACCCAGTACTTC. It is translated as CATSDLRGTSGRLQETQYF.